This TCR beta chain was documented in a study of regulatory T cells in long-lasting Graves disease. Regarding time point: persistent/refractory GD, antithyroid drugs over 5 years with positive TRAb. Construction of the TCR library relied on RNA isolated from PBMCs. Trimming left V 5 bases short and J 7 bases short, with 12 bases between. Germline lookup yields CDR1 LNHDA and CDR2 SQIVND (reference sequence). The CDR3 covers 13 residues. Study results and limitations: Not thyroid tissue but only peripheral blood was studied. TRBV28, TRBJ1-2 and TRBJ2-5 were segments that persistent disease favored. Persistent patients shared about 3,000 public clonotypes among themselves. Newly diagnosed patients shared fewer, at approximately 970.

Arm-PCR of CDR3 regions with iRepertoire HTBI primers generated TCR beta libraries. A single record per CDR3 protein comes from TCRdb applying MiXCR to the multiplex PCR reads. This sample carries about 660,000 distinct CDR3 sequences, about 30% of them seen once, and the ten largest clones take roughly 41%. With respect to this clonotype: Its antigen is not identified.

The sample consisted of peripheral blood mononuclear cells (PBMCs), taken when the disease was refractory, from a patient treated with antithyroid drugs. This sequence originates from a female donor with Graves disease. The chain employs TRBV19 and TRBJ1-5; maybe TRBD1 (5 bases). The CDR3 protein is CASSLQAGQPQHF. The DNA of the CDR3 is TGTGCCAGTAGTTTACAGGCGGGCCAGCCCCAGCATTTT.